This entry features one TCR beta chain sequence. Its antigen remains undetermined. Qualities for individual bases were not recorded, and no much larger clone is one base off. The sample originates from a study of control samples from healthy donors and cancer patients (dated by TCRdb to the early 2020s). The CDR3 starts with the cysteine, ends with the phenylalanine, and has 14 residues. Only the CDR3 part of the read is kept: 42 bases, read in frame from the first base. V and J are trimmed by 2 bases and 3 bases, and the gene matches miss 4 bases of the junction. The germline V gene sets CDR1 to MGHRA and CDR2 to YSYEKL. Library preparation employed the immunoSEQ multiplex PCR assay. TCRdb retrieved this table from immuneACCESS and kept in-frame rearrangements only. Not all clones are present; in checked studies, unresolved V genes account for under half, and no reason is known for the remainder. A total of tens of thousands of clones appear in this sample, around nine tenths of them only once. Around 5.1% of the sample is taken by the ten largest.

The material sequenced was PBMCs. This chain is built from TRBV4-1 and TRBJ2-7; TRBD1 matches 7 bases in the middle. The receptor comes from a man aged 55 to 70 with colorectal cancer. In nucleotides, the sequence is TGCGCCAGCAGCCAATCACAGGGGTTCTACGAGCAGTACTTC. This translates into CASSQSQGFYEQYF.